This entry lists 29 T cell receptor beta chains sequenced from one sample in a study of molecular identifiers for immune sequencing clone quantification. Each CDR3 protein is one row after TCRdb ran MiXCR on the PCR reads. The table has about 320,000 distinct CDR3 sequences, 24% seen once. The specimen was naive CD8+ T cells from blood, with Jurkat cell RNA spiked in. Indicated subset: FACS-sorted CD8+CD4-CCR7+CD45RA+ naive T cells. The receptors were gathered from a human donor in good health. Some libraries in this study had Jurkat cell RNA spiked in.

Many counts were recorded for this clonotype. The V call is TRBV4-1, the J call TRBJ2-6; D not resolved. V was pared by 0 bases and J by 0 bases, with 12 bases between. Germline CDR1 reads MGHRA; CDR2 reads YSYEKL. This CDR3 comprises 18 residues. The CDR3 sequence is CASSQEDPQVSGANVLTF. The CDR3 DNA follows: TGCGCCAGCAGCCAAGAGGACCCGCAAGTCTCTGGGGCCAACGTCCTGACTTTC.

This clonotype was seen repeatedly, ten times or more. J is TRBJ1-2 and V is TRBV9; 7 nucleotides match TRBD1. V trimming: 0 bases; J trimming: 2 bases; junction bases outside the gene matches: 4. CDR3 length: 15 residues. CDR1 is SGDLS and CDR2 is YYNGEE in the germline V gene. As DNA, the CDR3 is TGTGCCAGCAGCGTAGAAGGGGGCTCAAACTATGGCTACACCTTC. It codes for CASSVEGGSNYGYTF.

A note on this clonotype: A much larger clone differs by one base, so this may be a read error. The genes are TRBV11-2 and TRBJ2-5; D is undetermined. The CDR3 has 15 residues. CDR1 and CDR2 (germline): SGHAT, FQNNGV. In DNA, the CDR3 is TGTGCCAGCGGCTTAGATTACGGCAGCGAAGAGACCCAGTACTTC. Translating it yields CASGLDYGSEETQYF. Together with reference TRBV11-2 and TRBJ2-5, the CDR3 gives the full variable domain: EAGVAQSPRYKIIEKRQSVAFWCNPISGHATLYWYQQILGQGPKLLIQFQNNGVVDDSQLPKDRFSAERLKGVDSTLKIQPAKLEDSAVYLCASGLDYGSEETQYFGPGTRLLVL.

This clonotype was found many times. The CDR3 loop reads CSVVIQGVVAKNIQYF. The CDR3 DNA sequence: TGCAGCGTGGTGATACAGGGGGTGGTAGCCAAAAACATTCAGTACTTC. The V call is TRBV29-1, the J call TRBJ2-4; TRBD1 matches at 8 bases. The V gene's germline CDR1 is SQVTM and CDR2 ANQGSEA. This CDR3 contains 16 residues. Trimming took 6 bases from V and 0 from J; bases not matched to a gene: 10.

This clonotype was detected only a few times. CDR3 sequence (DNA): TGCGCCAGCAGCCAGTGGGACAGGAGTAACACTGAAGCTTTCTTT. Its translation is CASSQWDRSNTEAFF. J is TRBJ1-1 and V is TRBV4-1; the match to TRBD1 covers 8 bases. The CDR3 totals 15 residues. Germline loops: CDR1 MGHRA, CDR2 YSYEKL. With 3 bases clipped from V and 2 bases from J, the junction kept 5 bases outside the gene matches.

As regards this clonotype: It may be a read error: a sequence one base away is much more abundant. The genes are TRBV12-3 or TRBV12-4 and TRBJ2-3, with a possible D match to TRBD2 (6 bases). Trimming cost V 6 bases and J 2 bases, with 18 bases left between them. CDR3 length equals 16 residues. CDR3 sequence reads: CASSPGASVYTDTQYF. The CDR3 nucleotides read TGTGCCAGCAGCCCCGGGGCTAGCGTATACACAGATACGCAGTATTTT.

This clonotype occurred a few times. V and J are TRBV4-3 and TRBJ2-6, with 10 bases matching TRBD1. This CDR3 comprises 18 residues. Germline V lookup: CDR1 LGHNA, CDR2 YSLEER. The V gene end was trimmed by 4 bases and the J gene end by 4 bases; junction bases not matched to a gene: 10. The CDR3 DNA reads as TGCGCCAGCAGCCGACCCCCGGGACAGGGGTACGGGGCCAACGTCCTGACTTTC. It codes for CASSRPPGQGYGANVLTF.

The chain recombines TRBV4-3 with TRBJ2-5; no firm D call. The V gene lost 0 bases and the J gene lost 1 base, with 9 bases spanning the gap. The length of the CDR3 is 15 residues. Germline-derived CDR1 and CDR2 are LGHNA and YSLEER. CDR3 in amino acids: CASSQDRTFQETQYF. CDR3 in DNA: TGCGCCAGCAGCCAAGATAGAACCTTCCAAGAGACCCAGTACTTC.

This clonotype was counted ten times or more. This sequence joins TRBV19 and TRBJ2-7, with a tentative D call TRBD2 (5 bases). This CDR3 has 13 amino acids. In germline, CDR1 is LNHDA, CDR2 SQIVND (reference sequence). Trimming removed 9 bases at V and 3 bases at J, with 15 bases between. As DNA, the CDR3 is TGTGCCAGCGCCGAGAGTGCGGGCTACGAGCAGTACTTC. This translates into CASAESAGYEQYF. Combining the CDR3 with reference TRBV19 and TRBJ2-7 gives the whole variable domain DGGITQSPKYLFRKEGQNVTLSCEQNLNHDAMYWYRQDPGQGLRLIYYSQIVNDFQKGDIAEGYSVSREKKESFPLTVTSAQKNPTAFYLCASAESAGYEQYFGPGTRLTVT.

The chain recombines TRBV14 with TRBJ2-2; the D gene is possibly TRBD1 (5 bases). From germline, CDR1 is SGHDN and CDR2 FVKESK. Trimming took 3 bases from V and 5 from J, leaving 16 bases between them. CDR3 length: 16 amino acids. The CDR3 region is CASSHRGHPLTGELFF. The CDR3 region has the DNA TGTGCCAGCAGCCACCGAGGACACCCGTTGACCGGGGAGCTGTTTTTT.

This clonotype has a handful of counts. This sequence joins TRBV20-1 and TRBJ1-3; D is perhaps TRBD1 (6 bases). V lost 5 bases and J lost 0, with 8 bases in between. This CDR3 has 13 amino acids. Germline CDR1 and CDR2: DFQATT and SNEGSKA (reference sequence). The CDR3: CSARQVSGNTIYF. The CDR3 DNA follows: TGCAGTGCTCGACAGGTCTCTGGAAACACCATATATTTT.

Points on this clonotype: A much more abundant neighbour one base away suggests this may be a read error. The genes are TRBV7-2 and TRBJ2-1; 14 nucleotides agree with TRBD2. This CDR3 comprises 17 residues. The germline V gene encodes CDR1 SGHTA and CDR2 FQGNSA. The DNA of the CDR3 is TGTGCCAGCAGCCCCCGACTAGCGGGGGGGCTCTACAATGAGCGGTTCTTC. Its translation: CASSPRLAGGLYNERFF. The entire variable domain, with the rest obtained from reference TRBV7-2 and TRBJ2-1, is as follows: GAGVSQSPSNKVTEKGKDVELRCDPISGHTALYWYRQSLGQGLEFLIYFQGNSAPDKSGLPSDRFSAERTGGSVSTLTIQRTQQEDSAVYLCASSPRLAGGLYNERFFGPGTRLTVL.

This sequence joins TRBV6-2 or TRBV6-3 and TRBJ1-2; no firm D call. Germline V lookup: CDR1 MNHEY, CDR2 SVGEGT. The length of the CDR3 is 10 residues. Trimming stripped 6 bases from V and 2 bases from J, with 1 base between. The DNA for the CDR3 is TGTGCCAGCAGAAACTATGGCTACACCTTC. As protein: CASRNYGYTF.

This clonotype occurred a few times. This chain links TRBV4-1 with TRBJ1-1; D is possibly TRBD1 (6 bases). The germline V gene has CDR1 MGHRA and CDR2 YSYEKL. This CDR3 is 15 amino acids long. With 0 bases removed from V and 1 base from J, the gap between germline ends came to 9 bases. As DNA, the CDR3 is TGCGCCAGCAGCCAAGATTGGACAGCGAACACTGAAGCTTTCTTT. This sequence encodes CASSQDWTANTEAFF.

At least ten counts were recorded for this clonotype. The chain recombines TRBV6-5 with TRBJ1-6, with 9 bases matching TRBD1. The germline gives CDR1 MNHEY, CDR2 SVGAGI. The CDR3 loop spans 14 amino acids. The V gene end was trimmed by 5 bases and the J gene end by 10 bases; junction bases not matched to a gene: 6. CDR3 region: CASSQTGGPSPLHF. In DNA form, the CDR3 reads TGTGCCAGCAGTCAAACAGGGGGCCCGTCACCCCTCCACTTT.

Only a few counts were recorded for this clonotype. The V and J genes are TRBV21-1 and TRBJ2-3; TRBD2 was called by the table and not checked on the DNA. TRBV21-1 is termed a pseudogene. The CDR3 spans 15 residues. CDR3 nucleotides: TGTGCCACCAGCCTAGCGGGGGAGAATTCATATACGCAGTATTTT. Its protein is CATSLAGENSYTQYF.

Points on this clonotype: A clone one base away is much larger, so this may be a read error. The CDR3 DNA sequence: TGTGCCAGCAGCCCAACACAGGTTAGCAATCAGCCCCCGCATTTT. This encodes CASSPTQVSNQPPHF. This rearrangement joins TRBV6-6 to TRBJ1-5; TRBD1 might be the D (5 bases). Germline CDR1 reads MNHNY; CDR2 reads SVGAGI (reference sequence). The length of the CDR3 is 15 residues.

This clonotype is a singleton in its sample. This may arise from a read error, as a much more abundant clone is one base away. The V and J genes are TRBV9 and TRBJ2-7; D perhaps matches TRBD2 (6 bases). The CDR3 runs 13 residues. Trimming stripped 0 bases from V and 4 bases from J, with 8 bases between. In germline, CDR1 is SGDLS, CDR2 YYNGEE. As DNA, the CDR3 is TGTGCCAGCAGCGTAGGGGAGGAGTACGAGCAGTACTTC. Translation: CASSVGEEYEQYF.

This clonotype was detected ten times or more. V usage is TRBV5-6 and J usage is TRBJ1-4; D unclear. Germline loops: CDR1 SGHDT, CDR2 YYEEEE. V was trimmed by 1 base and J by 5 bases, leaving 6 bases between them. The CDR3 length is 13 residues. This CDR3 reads CASSLSGNEKLFF. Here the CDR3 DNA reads TGTGCCAGCAGCTTGAGCGGGAATGAAAAACTGTTTTTT.

In DNA form, the CDR3 reads TGTGCCAGTAGGTATGGTTGGGAATCTAGCGGGTACAATGAGCAGTTCTTC. Amino acid sequence: CASRYGWESSGYNEQFF. The gene calls are TRBV19 and TRBJ2-1; 8 bases match TRBD2. V was pared by 6 bases and J by 4 bases, with 14 bases of the junction left unmatched. The germline V gene has CDR1 LNHDA and CDR2 SQIVND (reference sequence). The CDR3 totals 17 residues.

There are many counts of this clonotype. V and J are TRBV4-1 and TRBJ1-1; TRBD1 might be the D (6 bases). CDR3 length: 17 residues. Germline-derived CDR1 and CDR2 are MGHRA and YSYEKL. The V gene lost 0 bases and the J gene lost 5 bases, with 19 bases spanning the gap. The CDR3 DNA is TGCGCCAGCAGCCAAGAGGGGGCAATTCATGGGAGAACTGAAGCTTTCTTT. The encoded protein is CASSQEGAIHGRTEAFF.

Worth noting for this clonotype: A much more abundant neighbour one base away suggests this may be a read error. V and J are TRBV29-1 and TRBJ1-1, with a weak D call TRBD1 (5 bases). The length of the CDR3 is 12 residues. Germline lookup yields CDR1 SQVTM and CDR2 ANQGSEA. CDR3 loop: CNVGTFNTEAFF. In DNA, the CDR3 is TGCAACGTTGGGACCTTCAACACTGAAGCTTTCTTT. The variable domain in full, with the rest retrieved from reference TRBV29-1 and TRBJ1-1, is SAVISQKPSRDICQRGTSLTIQCQVDSQVTMMFWYRQQPGQSLTLIATANQGSEATYESGFVIDKFPISRPNLTFSTLTVSNMSPEDSSIYLCNVGTFNTEAFFGQGTRLTVV.

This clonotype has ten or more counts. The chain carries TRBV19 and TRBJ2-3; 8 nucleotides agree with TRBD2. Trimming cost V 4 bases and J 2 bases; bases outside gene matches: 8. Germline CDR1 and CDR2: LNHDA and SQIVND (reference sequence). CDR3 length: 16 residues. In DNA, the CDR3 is TGTGCCAGTAGTACCAGTGGTAGCGGGGTCACAGATACGCAGTATTTT. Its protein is CASSTSGSGVTDTQYF.

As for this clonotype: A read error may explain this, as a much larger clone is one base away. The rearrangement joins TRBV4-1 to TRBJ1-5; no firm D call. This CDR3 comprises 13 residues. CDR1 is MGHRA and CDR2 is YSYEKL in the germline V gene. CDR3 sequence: CASSQSLNQPPHF. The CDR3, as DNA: TGCGCCAGCAGCCAAAGTCTCAATCAGCCCCCGCATTTT.

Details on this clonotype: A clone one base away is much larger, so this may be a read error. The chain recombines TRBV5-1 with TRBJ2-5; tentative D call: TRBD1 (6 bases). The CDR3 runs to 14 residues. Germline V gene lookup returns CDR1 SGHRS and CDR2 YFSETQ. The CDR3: CASSDWQGQEAQYF. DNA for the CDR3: TGCGCCAGCAGCGACTGGCAGGGACAAGAGGCCCAGTACTTC. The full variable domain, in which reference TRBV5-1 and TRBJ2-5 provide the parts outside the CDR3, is KAGVTQTPRYLIKTRGQQVTLSCSPISGHRSVSWYQQTPGQGLQFLFEYFSETQRNKGNFPGRFSGRQFSNSRSEMNVSTLELGDSALYLCASSDWQGQEAQYFGPGTRLLVL.

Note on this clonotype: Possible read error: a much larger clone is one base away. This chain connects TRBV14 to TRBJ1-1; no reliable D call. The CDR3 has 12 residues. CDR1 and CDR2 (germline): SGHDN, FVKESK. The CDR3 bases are TGTGCCAGCAGCCAAGGGTCCCGGCGGGCTCTCTTT. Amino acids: CASSQGSRRALF.

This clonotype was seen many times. CDR3 nucleotides: TGCAGCGTTGGCGCGGGGCGGCTAGGCAGCGCAGATACGCAGTATTTT. It specifies CSVGAGRLGSADTQYF. V and J are TRBV29-1 and TRBJ2-3, with TRBD2 as a possible D gene (6 bases). The CDR3 totals 16 residues. V lost 4 bases and J 4 bases, leaving 21 bases between the germline ends. The germline V gene has CDR1 SQVTM and CDR2 ANQGSEA.

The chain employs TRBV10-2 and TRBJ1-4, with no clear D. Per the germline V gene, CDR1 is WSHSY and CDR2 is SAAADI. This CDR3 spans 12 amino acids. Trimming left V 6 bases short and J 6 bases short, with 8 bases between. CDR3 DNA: TGCGCCAGCAGAGGGATGGATGAAAAACTGTTTTTT. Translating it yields CASRGMDEKLFF.

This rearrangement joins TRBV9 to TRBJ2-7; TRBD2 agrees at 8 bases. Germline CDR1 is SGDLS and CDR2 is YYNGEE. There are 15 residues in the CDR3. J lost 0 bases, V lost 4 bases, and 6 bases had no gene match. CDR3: CASSPQSGSSYEQYF. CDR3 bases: TGTGCCAGCAGCCCCCAGAGCGGGAGCTCCTACGAGCAGTACTTC.